This T cell receptor (beta chain) was recorded in a study of blood T cell repertoires in COVID-19. Study-wide background: PBMCs, B-cell-depleted T cells, or T cells were the source of the cDNA or gDNA that made up the material.

Original handling: Amplifying reference gene primers gave estimates of nucleated cell counts. The data were produced by immunoSEQ multiplex PCR, yet TCRdb's version contains in-frame clones alone and is incomplete. The DNA gave D and trimming, while V, J and clone size come from that table. The table has 110,000 to 150,000 clones, 90% seen once. The length of the CDR3 is 18 residues. Trimming cost V 4 bases and J 1 base; bases outside gene matches: 10. The V gene's germline CDR1 is LNHDA and CDR2 SQIVND (reference sequence). Sequencing was performed on peripheral blood. The chain employs TRBV19 and TRBJ1-1, with 12 bases fitting TRBD1. The TCR originated in an elderly woman with acute or convalescent COVID-19. CDR3 bases: TGTGCCAGTAGTAATGTGAGGGGACAGGGGGCAGGGAACACTGAAGCTTTCTTT. The encoded protein is CASSNVRGQGAGNTEAFF.